Listed here are 15 T cell receptor beta chains from one sample, sequenced in a study of human T cells and chemical hapten exposure. TCRdb reprocessed the RACE reads via MiXCR and lists one record per CDR3 protein. There are around 380,000 distinct CDR3 sequences in the sample; approximately 5% occur only once, and approximately 2.1% lies in the top ten. Sample time point: patch test 1, 2 weeks after DPC sensitization. Treatment: therapeutic diphenylcyclopropenone sensitization with weekly scalp DPC. The sample was whole blood, taken in connection with sensitization to the hapten diphenylcyclopropenone (DPC). The receptors stem from a woman in her forties or fifties with alopecia areata. Some clones in this sample may be carry-over from other donors' samples.

The table lists this clonotype with many counts. The chain combines TRBV7-3 with TRBJ2-5; 8 nucleotides line up with TRBD1. V shed 5 bases, J shed 5 bases, and the junction held 10 bases outside the gene matches. The CDR3 has 15 amino acids. From germline, CDR1 is SGHTA and CDR2 FQGTGA. CDR3 DNA: TGTGCCAGCAGCCCCGGGACAGGACTTAGGGAGACCCAGTACTTC. This codes for CASSPGTGLRETQYF.

Many counts were recorded for this clonotype. J is TRBJ2-2 and V is TRBV29-1; D ambiguous. The CDR3 loop spans 12 amino acids. The germline V gene encodes CDR1 SQVTM and CDR2 ANQGSEA. V lost 7 bases to trimming and J lost 1 base, with 7 bases between them. The CDR3 reads CSAGENTGELFF. As DNA, the CDR3 is TGCAGCGCAGGAGAGAACACCGGGGAGCTGTTTTTT.

The table lists this clonotype with a few counts. V is TRBV6-6 and J is TRBJ2-7, with D maybe TRBD1 (7 bases). This CDR3 contains 13 residues. Germline CDR1 and CDR2: MNHNY and SVGAGI (reference sequence). The V and J ends lost 5 bases and 6 bases respectively, with 14 bases between them. CDR3 residues: CASSAMQGGEQYF. DNA for the CDR3: TGTGCCAGCAGTGCCATGCAGGGGGGCGAGCAGTACTTC.

This chain uses TRBV4-1 with TRBJ1-4; 8 bases align to TRBD1. With 2 bases clipped from V and 5 bases from J, the junction kept 7 bases outside the gene matches. The CDR3 has 16 amino acids. Germline V CDR1 and CDR2: MGHRA, YSYEKL. The CDR3 loop is CASSQSTGARNEKLFF. For the CDR3, the DNA is TGCGCCAGCAGCCAATCGACAGGGGCGAGGAATGAAAAACTGTTTTTT.

Ten or more counts support this clonotype. This chain uses TRBV29-1 with TRBJ1-1; TRBD1 matches at 7 bases. Germline V gene data show CDR1 as SQVTM and CDR2 as ANQGSEA. The CDR3 has 11 amino acids. Trimming removed 7 bases from V and 11 bases from J; junction bases left unmatched: 10. CDR3 residues: CSAEQGLSAFF. For the CDR3, the DNA is TGCAGCGCCGAACAGGGGTTGAGTGCTTTCTTT.

This clonotype was detected many times. The V gene is TRBV10-3, the J gene TRBJ1-4, with D unresolved. V lost 3 bases to trimming and J lost 3 bases, with 8 bases between them. The CDR3 extends over 14 amino acids. Germline CDR1 and CDR2: ENHRY and SYGVKD. The CDR3 nucleotides read TGTGCCATCAGTGACCGGATATCTAATGAAAAACTGTTTTTT. Its translation: CAISDRISNEKLFF.

The V gene is TRBV14, the J gene TRBJ2-7; 9 positions agree with TRBD1. After removal of 4 bases from V and 3 bases from J, the junction contained 4 bases not matched to a gene. This CDR3 contains 14 residues. Germline V gives CDR1 SGHDN, CDR2 FVKESK. This CDR3 reads CASSRGQGYYEQYF. The CDR3 nucleotides are TGTGCCAGCAGCCGCGGACAGGGGTACTACGAGCAGTACTTC.

This clonotype was found a few times. This chain connects TRBV12-3 or TRBV12-4 to TRBJ1-1, with TRBD1 matching 7 bases. The V segment lost 4 bases and the J segment 3 bases; nucleotides outside the gene matches: 8. The CDR3 runs 15 residues. CDR3 residues: CASSSQRQGDTEAFF. In nucleotides, the CDR3 is TGTGCCAGCAGTTCACAGAGACAGGGTGACACTGAAGCTTTCTTT.

This clonotype was recorded at least ten times. The genes are TRBV10-3 and TRBJ2-7; D call uncertain. V lost 8 bases and J lost 3, with 11 bases in between. This CDR3 has 12 amino acids. Germline V gene sequence: CDR1 ENHRY, CDR2 SYGVKD. For the CDR3, the DNA is TGTGCCATCGCAGGTCCAAGCTACGAGCAGTACTTC. Translation gives CAIAGPSYEQYF.

V usage is TRBV12-3 or TRBV12-4 and J usage is TRBJ1-1, with TRBD1 matching 7 bases. The CDR3 length is 15 residues. With V trimmed by 6 bases and J by 1 base, 8 bases remained unmatched. The CDR3 loop reads CASSRGGRGNTEAFF. CDR3 coding DNA: TGTGCCAGCAGCAGGGGGGGCAGGGGGAACACTGAAGCTTTCTTT.

This clonotype came up many times. The chain is built from TRBV2 and TRBJ1-5; 11 bases map to TRBD1. The CDR3 has 14 residues. Trimming took 3 bases from V and 6 from J; bases not matched to a gene: 1. The germline CDR1 and CDR2 sequences are SNHLY and FYNNEI. CDR3 DNA sequence: TGTGCCAGCAGTGAGGACAGGGGGCTTCAGCCCCAGCATTTT. It translates to CASSEDRGLQPQHF.

At least ten counts were recorded for this clonotype. J is TRBJ2-5 and V is TRBV5-1; a possible D gene is TRBD2 (8 bases). This CDR3 is built from 13 residues. Trimming stripped 7 bases from V and 3 bases from J, with 13 bases between. The germline gives CDR1 SGHRS, CDR2 YFSETQ. The CDR3 region is CASREGAKETQYF. The CDR3 bases are TGCGCCAGCCGGGAGGGGGCGAAAGAGACCCAGTACTTC. Supplemented by reference TRBV5-1 and TRBJ2-5, the full variable domain reads KAGVTQTPRYLIKTRGQQVTLSCSPISGHRSVSWYQQTPGQGLQFLFEYFSETQRNKGNFPGRFSGRQFSNSRSEMNVSTLELGDSALYLCASREGAKETQYFGPGTRLLVL.

This sequence joins TRBV27 and TRBJ2-3; 8 bases line up with TRBD2. The CDR3 is 16 amino acids. After removal of 0 bases from V and 2 bases from J, the junction contained 4 bases not matched to a gene. In germline, CDR1 is MNHEY, CDR2 SMNVEV (reference sequence). CDR3 in DNA: TGTGCCAGCAGTTTATCGAGCGGGAGTACCACAGATACGCAGTATTTT. This sequence encodes CASSLSSGSTTDTQYF.

The chain carries TRBV28 and TRBJ2-1; maybe TRBD1 (6 bases). Germline V gives CDR1 MDHEN, CDR2 SYDVKM. This CDR3 spans 15 amino acids. The V and J ends lost 5 bases and 4 bases respectively, with 15 bases between them. CDR3: CASSRRGYGYNEQFF. For the CDR3, the DNA is TGTGCCAGCAGTCGCAGGGGCTATGGATACAATGAGCAGTTCTTC.

V usage is TRBV7-3 and J usage is TRBJ1-3; no firm D call. Trimming took 1 base from V and 0 from J, leaving 13 bases between them. The CDR3 is 17 residues long. CDR1 SGHTA and CDR2 FQGTGA come from the germline V gene. The CDR3 nucleotides are TGTGCCAGCAGCTTAAGAGGCCGTCCAGACTCTGGAAACACCATATATTTT. Protein: CASSLRGRPDSGNTIYF.